These T cell receptor beta chains were read from a single sample in a study of identical twins. Each CDR3 protein gets one entry after TCRdb re-called the 5' RACE reads with MiXCR. The sample holds about 550,000 distinct CDR3 sequences, approximately 20% seen once. This same sample was also part of a study on yellow fever vaccine responses in identical twins.

Sample: CD4+ T cells sorted from blood. The receptors were gathered from a woman between 18 and 29 years old in good health. CDR3s include the opening cysteine and the closing phenylalanine or tryptophan. Each record gives: D gene, clone size, CDR3 length, V gene, J gene, CDR3 protein, CDR3 DNA. The D gene is left open where the match is weak. Clone size is stated in some rows and not others, as once, few, many or a class when expanded.

.	few	16	TRBV7-9	TRBJ2-3	CASSLGALVGTDTQYF	TGTGCCAGCAGCTTAGGAGCGCTAGTCGGCACAGATACGCAGTATTTT
TRBD2	few	14	TRBV20-1	TRBJ2-7	CSAAAGRALHEQYF	TGCAGTGCCGCGGCTGGGAGGGCCTTGCACGAGCAGTACTTC
.	few	13	TRBV12-3/TRBV12-4	TRBJ2-1	CASSFRGANEQFF	TGTGCCAGCAGTTTTCGGGGGGCCAATGAGCAGTTCTTC
.	few	15	TRBV5-1	TRBJ2-5	CASSLVLAVGETQYF	TGCGCCAGCAGCTTGGTTCTAGCCGTGGGGGAGACCCAGTACTTC
TRBD2	few	16	TRBV3-1	TRBJ2-1	CASSQGGGRASNEQFF	TGTGCCAGCAGCCAAGGCGGAGGGAGGGCCAGCAATGAGCAGTTCTTC
TRBD1	.	16	TRBV5-1	TRBJ1-3	CASSLTGASSGNTIYF	TGCGCCAGCAGCCTGACAGGGGCCTCGTCTGGAAACACCATATATTTT
.	few	12	TRBV20-1	TRBJ2-3	CSAGSWTDTQYF	TGCAGTGCGGGGTCATGGACAGATACGCAGTATTTT
.	.	11	TRBV2	TRBJ2-7	CASSEVREQYF	TGTGCCAGCAGTGAAGTTAGGGAGCAGTACTTC
.	.	14	TRBV2	TRBJ2-2	CASSHGTLAGELFF	TGTGCCAGCAGTCACGGGACACTTGCCGGGGAGCTGTTTTTT
TRBD1	.	18	TRBV15	TRBJ2-2	CATSRDPIGQGVVGELFF	TGTGCCACCAGCAGAGATCCGATAGGGCAGGGGGTTGTCGGGGAGCTGTTTTTT
.	.	14	TRBV5-1	TRBJ2-2	CASSWVGTAGELFF	TGCGCCAGCAGCTGGGTCGGGACCGCCGGGGAGCTGTTTTTT
.	few	12	TRBV6-5	TRBJ1-2	CASTSGPGGYTF	TGTGCCAGCACTTCGGGACCGGGGGGCTACACCTTC
.	.	16	TRBV7-3	TRBJ2-2	CASSRTRDTNTGELFF	TGTGCCAGCAGCAGAACCCGGGACACCAACACCGGGGAGCTGTTTTTT
TRBD2	few	15	TRBV12-3/TRBV12-4	TRBJ2-1	CASIQPGLAANEQFF	TGTGCCAGCATTCAACCGGGACTAGCGGCCAATGAGCAGTTCTTC